This TCR beta chain was recovered during a study of shared clonotypes between healthy human individuals. In the study overall: The study drew on two women and three men aged 18 to 49 as donors.

The CDR3 has 15 residues. Per germline, CDR1 SGHTA and CDR2 FQGTGA. V dropped 6 bases and J dropped 9; count of bases not matched to a gene: 7. TCRdb keeps only in-frame clones here, not all; method: immunoSEQ multiplex PCR. The sample holds roughly 2,300,000 clones, 85% to 95% seen once. The V call is TRBV7-3, the J call TRBJ2-1; 14 bases fit TRBD2. The TCR was taken from a man aged 18-30 years in good health. Some clones in this sample may be carry-over from other donors' samples. Sequenced sample: naive CD4+ T cells from PBMCs. Specified subset: CD45RA+ positively selected. CDR3 residues: CASRSGTSGRGEQFF. For the CDR3, the DNA is TGTGCCAGCAGGTCCGGGACTAGCGGGAGAGGTGAGCAGTTCTTC.